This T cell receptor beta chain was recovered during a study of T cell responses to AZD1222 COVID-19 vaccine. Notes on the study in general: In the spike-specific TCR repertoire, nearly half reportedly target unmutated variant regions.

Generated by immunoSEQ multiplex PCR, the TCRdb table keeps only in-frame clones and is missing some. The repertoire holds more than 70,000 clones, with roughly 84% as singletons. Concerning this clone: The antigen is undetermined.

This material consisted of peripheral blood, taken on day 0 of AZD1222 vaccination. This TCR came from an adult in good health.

The CDR3 DNA is TGTGCCATCAGTGAGCGGGGGGGCGTCGGAGATACGCAGTATTTT. Translation gives CAISERGGVGDTQYF. The rearrangement joins TRBV10-3 to TRBJ2-3; 8 bases fit TRBD2. V trimming: 2 bases; J trimming: 5 bases; junction bases outside the gene matches: 6. This CDR3 is built from 15 residues. The germline V gene encodes CDR1 ENHRY and CDR2 SYGVKD.